Listed below are T cell receptor beta chains from one sample, sequenced in a study of T cells in tumors after PD-1 blockade. Assay used: immunoSEQ multiplex PCR; TCRdb lists only in-frame clones, some missing. The sample lists around 45,000 clones, more than 65% seen once, with approximately 7.9% in the top ten. This sample comprised PBMCs, obtained before anti-PD-1 therapy. These receptor sequences come from a human donor with advanced basal cell or squamous cell carcinoma (not recorded which). The CDR3 runs from the conserved cysteine through the conserved F or W.

TRBV19	TRBJ2-6	CASSRTSGGTGANVLTF
TRBV15	TRBJ1-1	CATSRDPATGGTEAFF
TRBV27	TRBJ2-5	CASSFSAWETQYF
TRBV28	TRBJ1-2	CASSPARGGYTF
TRBV7-9	TRBJ2-2	CASSSIWAGELFF
TRBV19	TRBJ2-2	CASKPGGPSGELFF
TRBV10-1	TRBJ2-5	CASSESTRGGAGTQYF
TRBV5-1	TRBJ2-3	CASRGRTQYF
TRBV7-6	TRBJ2-1	CASSLAEYRGNEQFF
TRBV9	TRBJ2-7	CASSVAPGAVSYEQYF
TRBV7-2	TRBJ1-2	CASSQVRTGGGYTF
TRBV6-5	TRBJ1-2	CASSPQPYYGYTF
TRBV7-9	TRBJ1-2	CASSTGAPGYGYTF
TRBV5-1	TRBJ2-7	CASRRTSGAYEQYF
TRBV6-5	TRBJ1-1	CASSPTGEATEAFF
TRBV14	TRBJ2-5	CASSQERQAQETQYF
TRBV10-3	TRBJ1-5	CAISDTIAANQPQHF
TRBV24-1	TRBJ1-5	CATSDPDGNSNQPQHF
TRBV18	TRBJ2-1	CASSPVQTDNEQFF
TRBV7-9	TRBJ2-5	CASSLGGTGHVTQYF
TRBV5-6	TRBJ1-5	CASSLSRGGQPQHF
TRBV6-5	TRBJ1-1	CASSSHRAPLPFF
TRBV9	TRBJ2-2	CASSSRTSGNTGELFF
TRBV5-1	TRBJ1-1	CASSLTVNTEAFF
TRBV28	TRBJ1-2	CASSQRAAYGYTF
TRBV21-1	TRBJ1-5	CASSKAYGTGYQPQHF